Below, one TCR beta chain is given with its context. The entry originates in a study of CD8+ T cells in alopecia areata. With V trimmed by 4 bases and J by 3 bases, 6 bases remained unmatched. The germline CDR1 and CDR2 sequences are LGHNA and YSLEER. The CDR3 totals 14 residues. Regarding treatment: oral pan-JAK inhibitor, 5-10 mg twice daily. It was cDNA, reverse transcribed from extracted RNA, that served as the sequencing template. The table came from immunoSEQ multiplex PCR; TCRdb's copy has only in-frame clones and leaves some out. The repertoire holds around 150,000 clones, with 65% to 90% as singletons.

The chain is built from TRBV4-3 and TRBJ2-7; 7 nucleotides match TRBD2. The sequencing here drew on CD8+ T cells sorted from blood, taken at week 4, from a patient treated with tofacitinib. The clonotype was recovered from a human donor with alopecia areata. The CDR3 loop is CASSPSPGGYEQYF. The CDR3 DNA sequence: TGCGCCAGCAGCCCCTCCCCGGGAGGCTACGAGCAGTACTTC.